A single TCR beta chain is shown here with its context. There are many counts of this clonotype. It lacks a known antigen. No base quality information exists; no much larger clone differs at one position. The data originate from a study of neurological immune-mediated disorders (dated by TCRdb to the late 2010s). Some background on the complete study: Among the roughly 34 multiple sclerosis patients, relapsing-remitting MS was present in roughly 30 and secondary progressive MS was present in 3. Peripheral blood TCR-beta repertoires from HTLV-I-associated myelopathy (HAM/TSP) patients, multiple sclerosis patients and healthy controls were compared by UMI-based sequencing. The approximately 100 TCR-beta libraries included longitudinal samples, technical triplicates and paired sorted CD4+ and CD8+ T-cell subsets alongside PBMC samples. The cohort comprised about 71 subjects: roughly 15 HAM/TSP patients, approximately 34 multiple sclerosis patients and about 20 healthy controls.

For unsorted PBMC libraries, 2 million PBMCs were used after storage in RNAlater at -80 degrees C until RNA extraction. Multiple sclerosis patients were enrolled in a US clinical protocol evaluating disease progression by magnetic resonance imaging. Peripheral blood was subjected to Ficoll-Hypaque density gradient centrifugation to isolate PBMCs, which were then cryopreserved in liquid nitrogen. Study-wide conclusions, independent of this receptor: TCR clonal expansion was highest in HAM/TSP patients and lowest in MS patients, with MS patients falling below even healthy controls. No identical CDR3 amino acid sequences were shared among expanded clones across subjects, suggesting private TCR-beta repertoires in all groups. The MS cluster showed no association with clinical or MRI features, and the authors stated that larger cohorts are needed. Phylogenetic analysis grouped repertoires from 18 of 34 MS patients into a cluster of related CDR3 sequences, suggesting a possible repertoire-level signature.

cDNA was synthesized by template-switch 5'RACE using a primer carrying a 10-nucleotide random unique molecular identifier by which each TCR transcript was tagged. Over 170 million TCR-beta sequences, covering 15-18 subjects, were produced in each sequencing run. The RNeasy kit was used for extraction of total RNA. Using the KAPA Real-time Library Amplification kit, TCR-beta VDJ regions were amplified with primers for the TCR constant region and the 5'RACE anchor. Sample indexes and Illumina adaptors were added in a first PCR, after which library yield was increased in a second PCR. After Ampure bead purification, the TCR product of roughly 650 bp was size-selected on a 2% E-gel SizeSelection system. Before pooling, library quality was assessed on a Bioanalyzer, concentration was determined with Qubit, and library quantification was performed with the Kapa Library Quantification kit. Paired-end 2 x 150 bp sequencing of the libraries was performed on an Illumina HiSeq 2500. To increase sequence diversity, roughly 25-31% phiX was spiked into each library pool. Per the source publication's procedure: Quality-filtered reads were processed with the UMI-based MiGEC pipeline, which removed over 80% of raw TCR sequences during error correction. VDJ genes were aligned to IMGT germline references, and clonotypes were defined by unique CDR3 amino acid sequence plus V-J genes. VDJtools evaluated clonal expansion, Shannon diversity and CDR3 relatedness (CalcPairwiseDistances, ClusterSamples); CLCbio workbench built phylogenetic trees. Clones with at least 8 unique UMIs were defined as expanded, with this threshold being based on coefficient-of-variation modelling across technical triplicates. TCRdb cleaned the public reads at Q25 with fastp, built clones with MiXCR and kept in-frame beta chains. Rows with a matching CDR3 protein are joined into one entry that keeps the most common DNA and genes. The V and J calls shown here were made by TCRdb, not taken from the authors' results. The sample contains tens of thousands of distinct CDR3 sequences, 2.6% of them found a single time. 0.9% to 1.4% of the sample is in the top ten clones.

The CDR3 goes from the cysteine to the phenylalanine over 13 residues. Of all the DNA, just the CDR3 is kept, 39 bases in frame from base 1. Between the V and J ends, shortened by 3 bases and 6 bases respectively, the junction contains 11 bases. Via the germline V gene (reference sequence), CDR1 is MNHEY and CDR2 SMNVEV. The sequenced sample consisted of PBMCs. This sequence originates from a woman younger than 45 with multiple sclerosis. The V gene is TRBV27 and the J gene is TRBJ1-1; a confident D gene designation cannot be given. The CDR3 has the sequence CASSFGQGPEAFF. The sequenced DNA: TGTGCCAGCAGTTTTGGGCAAGGGCCTGAAGCTTTCTTT.